The rows below give T cell receptor beta chains drawn from one sample of a study of cytomegalovirus exposure and HLA in healthy donors. This table comes from immunoSEQ multiplex PCR, and its TCRdb copy is limited to in-frame clones, with some not included. Of around 220,000 clones listed, approximately 80% are singletons. Sequences were obtained from PBMCs. These receptors all come from a girl between 5 and 17 years old in good health and CMV-seronegative. The CDR3 runs from the conserved cysteine through the conserved F or W. A D gene is named only where the DNA matches it firmly. Only some rows state a clone size, as once, few, many or a class for expanded clones.

clone size	V gene	D gene	J gene	CDR3 protein	CDR3 DNA
NA	TRBV19	NA	TRBJ2-7	CASSVRFDARTYEQYF	TGTGCCAGTAGTGTGAGGTTCGATGCGCGAACCTACGAGCAGTACTTC
NA	TRBV7-2	NA	TRBJ1-5	CASSLRRGGSGMGNQPQHF	TGTGCCAGCAGCTTACGGCGGGGAGGGTCGGGGATGGGCAATCAGCCCCAGCATTTT
NA	TRBV19	NA	TRBJ2-1	CASMRVGSSYNEQFF	TGTGCCAGTATGCGGGTGGGAAGCTCCTACAATGAGCAGTTCTTC
NA	TRBV30	NA	TRBJ1-3	CAWNVKLTGRPLLSGNTIYF	TGTGCCTGGAATGTAAAGCTAACAGGACGTCCCCTCCTGTCTGGAAACACCATATATTTT
NA	TRBV4-3	TRBD1	TRBJ2-1	CASSQGQGDNEQFF	TGCGCCAGCAGCCAAGGACAGGGGGACAATGAGCAGTTCTTC
NA	TRBV6-6	NA	TRBJ1-2	CASKVYAGAFGYTF	TGTGCCAGCAAGGTTTATGCAGGGGCGTTTGGCTACACCTTC
NA	TRBV28	NA	TRBJ2-3	CASSLFRRSDTQYF	TGTGCCAGCAGCCTATTTAGGAGGTCAGATACGCAGTATTTT
NA	TRBV5-1	TRBD2	TRBJ2-1	CASSLFRAGVRNEQFF	TGCGCCAGCAGCTTGTTCAGAGCGGGAGTGCGCAATGAGCAGTTCTTC
NA	TRBV2	TRBD2	TRBJ2-7	CASSVPPSGTTNEQYF	TGTGCCAGCAGCGTTCCTCCCTCGGGGACTACAAACGAGCAGTACTTC
NA	TRBV28	TRBD1	TRBJ1-2	CASTQPGQTIGYTF	TGTGCCAGCACCCAACCGGGACAGACAATCGGCTACACCTTC
NA	TRBV2	NA	TRBJ1-1	CASSVQGYTEAFF	TGTGCCAGCAGTGTCCAGGGTTACACTGAAGCTTTCTTT
NA	TRBV27	NA	TRBJ1-4	CASSRVLGSEKLFF	TGTGCCAGCAGTAGGGTGTTGGGGAGTGAAAAACTGTTTTTT
NA	TRBV4-2	NA	TRBJ2-1	CASSQEGQVSYNEQFF	TGTGCCAGCAGCCAAGAGGGGCAGGTTTCCTACAATGAGCAGTTCTTC
NA	TRBV28	TRBD2	TRBJ2-2	CASSSGGANTGELFF	TGTGCCAGCAGTTCCGGGGGGGCGAACACCGGGGAGCTGTTTTTT
NA	TRBV9	TRBD1	TRBJ2-1	CASSPRDRVLNNEQFF	TGTGCCAGCAGCCCTCGGGACAGAGTCCTCAACAATGAGCAGTTCTTC
NA	TRBV9	NA	TRBJ2-3	CASSSKRARRTDTQYF	TGTGCCAGCAGCTCGAAGCGGGCGCGACGCACAGATACGCAGTATTTT
NA	TRBV7-8	NA	TRBJ1-2	CASSLALRTPYGYTF	TGTGCCAGCAGCTTAGCGTTACGGACACCATATGGCTACACCTTC
NA	TRBV5-1	TRBD1	TRBJ1-5	CASSPGQGNQPQHF	TGCGCCAGCAGCCCGGGACAGGGGAATCAGCCCCAGCATTTT
NA	TRBV5-1	NA	TRBJ2-3	CASSLVSGGTDTQYF	TGCGCCAGCAGCTTGGTTTCCGGGGGCACAGATACGCAGTATTTT
NA	TRBV28	TRBD2	TRBJ2-5	CASRGLAGPGETQYF	TGTGCCAGCAGGGGACTAGCGGGACCGGGTGAGACCCAGTACTTC
NA	TRBV28	NA	TRBJ1-1	CASSASTVEAFF	TGTGCCAGCAGTGCCTCAACGGTGGAAGCTTTCTTT
NA	TRBV28	NA	TRBJ1-2	CASSFPEGLGYTF	TGTGCCAGCAGTTTCCCGGAAGGACTTGGCTACACCTTC
once	TRBV6-1	TRBD1	TRBJ2-2	CASREGQGDTGELFF	TGTGCCAGCAGGGAGGGACAGGGGGACACCGGGGAGCTGTTTTTT
NA	TRBV29-1	NA	TRBJ1-1	CSVAKVGVFTDKWEEMNTEAFF	TGCAGCGTTGCAAAGGTCGGGGTTTTTACGGATAAGTGGGAAGAAATGAACACTGAAGCTTTCTTT
NA	TRBV30	TRBD1	TRBJ1-5	CAWNVGTGNQPQHF	TGTGCCTGGAACGTGGGGACAGGGAATCAGCCCCAGCATTTT
NA	TRBV28	TRBD2	TRBJ2-1	CAAGGSLDNEQFF	TGTGCCGCAGGCGGGAGTTTGGACAATGAGCAGTTCTTC
once	TRBV10-3	TRBD1	TRBJ1-2	CAISPFPPGTGSGYGYTF	TGTGCCATCAGTCCATTTCCTCCCGGGACAGGGTCGGGCTATGGCTACACCTTC
NA	TRBV5-1	NA	TRBJ2-7	CASSLASNPFGNEQYF	TGCGCCAGCAGCTTGGCGTCCAACCCCTTCGGGAACGAGCAGTACTTC
NA	TRBV11-2	NA	TRBJ2-7	CASSLAPIYEQYF	TGTGCCAGCAGCTTAGCCCCCATCTACGAGCAGTACTTC
NA	TRBV5-8	NA	TRBJ2-5	CASSLAIDYTETQYF	TGTGCCAGCAGCTTGGCCATCGACTACACAGAGACCCAGTACTTC
NA	TRBV4-1	NA	TRBJ2-1	CASSQEERADEQFF	TGCGCCAGCAGCCAAGAAGAGAGGGCAGATGAGCAGTTCTTC
NA	TRBV7-8	NA	TRBJ1-2	CASSPRAALGYTF	TGTGCCAGCAGCCCCAGGGCGGCGCTCGGCTACACCTTC
NA	TRBV9	TRBD2	TRBJ2-1	CASSVGPGGGMFEQFF	TGTGCCAGCAGCGTAGGCCCCGGGGGGGGGATGTTTGAGCAGTTCTTC
NA	TRBV7-3	TRBD2	TRBJ2-1	CASSSWLLASGNEQFF	TGTGCCAGCAGCTCGTGGTTACTAGCTAGCGGCAATGAGCAGTTCTTC